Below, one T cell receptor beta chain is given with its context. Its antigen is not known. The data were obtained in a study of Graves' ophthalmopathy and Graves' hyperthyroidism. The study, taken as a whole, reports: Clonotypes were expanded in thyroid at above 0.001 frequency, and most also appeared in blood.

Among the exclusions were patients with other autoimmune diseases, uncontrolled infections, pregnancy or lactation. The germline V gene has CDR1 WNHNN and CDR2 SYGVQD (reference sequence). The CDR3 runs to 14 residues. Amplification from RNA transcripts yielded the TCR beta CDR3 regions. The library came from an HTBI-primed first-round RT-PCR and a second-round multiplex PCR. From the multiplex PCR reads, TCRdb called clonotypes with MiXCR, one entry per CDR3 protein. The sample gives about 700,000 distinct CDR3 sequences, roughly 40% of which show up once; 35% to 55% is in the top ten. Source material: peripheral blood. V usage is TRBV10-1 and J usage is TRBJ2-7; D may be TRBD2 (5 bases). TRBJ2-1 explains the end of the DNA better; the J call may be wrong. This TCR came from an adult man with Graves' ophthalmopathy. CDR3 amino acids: CASSPSGGSDEQFF. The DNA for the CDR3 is TGCGCCAGCAGTCCATCCGGTGGTAGCGATGAGCAGTTCTTC.